This is a list of T cell receptor beta chains from one sample in a study of graft-versus-host responses after intestinal transplantation. Sequencing used immunoSEQ multiplex PCR; TCRdb keeps in-frame clones, though not all of them. The sample includes about 57,000 clones, 80% to 90% of them seen just once. Here the sequenced sample was PBMCs, taken 26 days after transplant. These receptors were obtained from a human patient who received an intestinal transplant, so some T cells may come from the graft donor. Both conserved end residues are part of each CDR3. The D gene is left open where the match is weak. For some rows the clone size is stated as once, few or many, or as a class when expanded; others skip it.

j_call,v_call,clone_size,d_call,cdr3_aa,cdr3_nt
TRBJ1-2,TRBV5-8,NA,NA,CASSLVGARSYTF,TGTGCCAGCAGCTTGGTAGGGGCGCGAAGCTACACCTTC
TRBJ1-3,TRBV18,NA,NA,CASSPPLGARAGNTIYF,TGTGCCAGCTCACCACCGTTGGGGGCGAGGGCAGGAAACACCATATATTTT
TRBJ2-1,TRBV7-6,NA,TRBD2,CASSLHAGGPNEQFF,TGTGCCAGCAGCTTACACGCGGGGGGGCCAAATGAGCAGTTCTTC
TRBJ1-1,TRBV9,NA,NA,CASNKEGLMNTEAFF,TGTGCCAGCAACAAGGAGGGCCTTATGAACACTGAAGCTTTCTTT
TRBJ2-7,TRBV4-2,NA,TRBD2,CASSQDVSGGVYEQYF,TGTGCCAGCAGCCAAGATGTCAGCGGGGGGGTTTACGAGCAGTACTTC
TRBJ1-6,TRBV7-3,NA,TRBD1,CASGVIGQGYSPLHF,TGTGCCAGCGGCGTAATAGGACAGGGGTATTCACCCCTCCACTTT
TRBJ2-1,TRBV9,NA,TRBD1,CASSVGTGRAHNEQFF,TGTGCCAGCAGCGTAGGGACAGGGAGAGCGCACAATGAGCAGTTCTTC
TRBJ2-5,TRBV27,NA,NA,CASSLGQTYQETQYF,TGTGCCAGCAGTTTGGGACAAACGTACCAAGAGACCCAGTACTTC
TRBJ1-1,TRBV27,NA,TRBD1,CASGYRGDTEAFF,TGTGCCAGCGGGTACAGGGGGGACACTGAAGCTTTCTTT
TRBJ1-1,TRBV5-6,once,NA,CASSLMTGEWGTEAFF,TGTGCCAGCAGCCTGATGACAGGAGAGTGGGGCACTGAAGCTTTCTTT
TRBJ1-5,TRBV30,once,NA,CAWRPDRGDQPQHF,TGTGCCTGGAGGCCCGACCGGGGGGATCAGCCCCAGCATTTT
TRBJ2-2,TRBV29-1,NA,NA,CSVSPGSMNTGELFF,TGCAGCGTTAGTCCAGGGTCGATGAACACCGGGGAGCTGTTTTTT
TRBJ2-2,TRBV4-1,NA,TRBD2,CASSQSGGAVGELFF,TGCGCCAGCAGCCAAAGCGGGGGGGCTGTCGGGGAGCTGTTTTTT
TRBJ1-1,TRBV7-9,once,NA,CASSLERQNTEAFF,TGTGCCAGCAGCTTGGAGCGGCAGAACACTGAAGCTTTCTTT
TRBJ1-5,TRBV6-1,once,NA,CASSEAELTGGNQPQHF,TGTGCCAGCAGTGAAGCGGAGTTGACGGGGGGCAATCAGCCCCAGCATTTT
TRBJ2-2,TRBV19,once,TRBD1,CASSPRTGGGELFF,TGTGCCAGTAGTCCCCGGACAGGCGGGGGGGAGCTGTTTTTT
TRBJ2-3,TRBV5-1,once,TRBD1,CASSFYRDRVMTDTQYF,TGCGCCAGCAGTTTTTACCGGGACAGGGTGATGACAGATACGCAGTATTTT
TRBJ2-7,TRBV27,NA,NA,CASSETLHSSYEQYF,TGTGCCAGCAGCGAAACCTTACACAGCTCCTACGAGCAGTACTTC
TRBJ2-7,TRBV7-3,medium-sized,TRBD1,CASSHPTGERDEQYF,TGTGCCAGCAGCCACCCAACAGGGGAAAGGGACGAGCAGTACTTC
TRBJ1-4,TRBV25-1,NA,NA,CASRQTGPGEKLFF,TGTGCCAGCAGGCAGACAGGCCCAGGTGAAAAACTGTTTTTT
TRBJ2-1,TRBV16,NA,TRBD2,CASSQTPIAGGNNEQFF,TGTGCCAGCAGCCAGACCCCCATAGCGGGGGGAAACAATGAGCAGTTCTTC
TRBJ2-7,TRBV29-1,NA,NA,CSANIAYEQYF,TGCAGCGCCAATATAGCCTACGAGCAGTACTTC
TRBJ2-3,TRBV4-1,NA,TRBD1,CASSEGTGDRIDTQYF,TGCGCCAGCAGCGAAGGGACAGGGGATAGGATCGATACGCAGTATTTT
TRBJ2-2,TRBV27,NA,NA,CASSLPPGTGELFF,TGTGCCAGCAGTTTGCCCCCCGGGACCGGGGAGCTGTTTTTT
TRBJ1-6,TRBV30,NA,TRBD1,CAWRETGGPYNSPLHF,TGTGCCTGGAGAGAAACAGGGGGCCCCTATAATTCACCCCTCCACTTT
TRBJ2-1,TRBV28,NA,TRBD2,CASQGLATDSYNEQFF,TGTGCCAGCCAGGGACTAGCGACTGACTCCTACAATGAGCAGTTCTTC
TRBJ2-1,TRBV5-4,NA,TRBD1,CASSLALWTGPNNEQFF,TGTGCCAGCAGCTTGGCCTTGTGGACAGGGCCCAACAATGAGCAGTTCTTC
TRBJ1-5,TRBV28,NA,NA,CASRETFRVSPQHF,TGTGCCAGCCGGGAGACCTTTAGGGTGTCGCCCCAGCATTTT
TRBJ1-4,TRBV6-5,NA,NA,CASSSTGAFQKLFF,TGTGCCAGCAGCTCTACGGGAGCATTCCAGAAACTGTTTTTT
TRBJ2-2,TRBV30,NA,TRBD2,CAAVGEGGTGELFF,TGTGCCGCGGTAGGGGAGGGAGGAACCGGGGAGCTGTTTTTT
TRBJ2-4,TRBV11-2,NA,TRBD1,CASSLGTGGYIQYF,TGTGCCAGCAGCTTAGGGACAGGGGGATACATTCAGTACTTC
TRBJ2-7,TRBV4-1,NA,TRBD1,CASSLSGTEGSEQYF,TGCGCCAGCAGCCTCTCCGGGACAGAAGGGTCCGAGCAGTACTTC
TRBJ1-2,TRBV28,once,TRBD1,CASRDRQGTNYGYTF,TGTGCCAGCAGGGACCGACAGGGAACTAACTATGGCTACACCTTC
TRBJ1-2,TRBV7-2,NA,NA,CASSLGGTYGYTF,TGTGCCAGCAGCTTAGGCGGGACCTATGGCTACACCTTC
TRBJ1-6,TRBV7-2,NA,NA,CASSANKGEAYMGNSPLHF,TGTGCCAGCAGCGCTAACAAAGGGGAGGCCTATATGGGGAATTCACCCCTCCACTTT
TRBJ2-5,TRBV4-2,NA,NA,CASSQVGEGVGETQYF,TGTGCCAGCAGCCAAGTCGGAGAGGGAGTGGGGGAGACCCAGTACTTC
TRBJ2-1,TRBV10-3,NA,TRBD2,CAIRTFPSGRGEQFF,TGTGCCATCAGGACTTTTCCTAGCGGGAGGGGGGAGCAGTTCTTC
TRBJ2-3,TRBV6-4,NA,TRBD2,CASSPGGGPTDTQYF,TGTGCCAGCAGTCCAGGCGGGGGTCCCACAGATACGCAGTATTTT
TRBJ2-5,TRBV6-6,NA,NA,CASSPPPGETQYF,TGTGCCAGCAGTCCCCCCCCGGGGGAGACCCAGTACTTC
TRBJ1-5,TRBV5-6,NA,NA,CASSLKHSNQPQHF,TGTGCCAGCAGCTTAAAGCATAGCAATCAGCCCCAGCATTTT